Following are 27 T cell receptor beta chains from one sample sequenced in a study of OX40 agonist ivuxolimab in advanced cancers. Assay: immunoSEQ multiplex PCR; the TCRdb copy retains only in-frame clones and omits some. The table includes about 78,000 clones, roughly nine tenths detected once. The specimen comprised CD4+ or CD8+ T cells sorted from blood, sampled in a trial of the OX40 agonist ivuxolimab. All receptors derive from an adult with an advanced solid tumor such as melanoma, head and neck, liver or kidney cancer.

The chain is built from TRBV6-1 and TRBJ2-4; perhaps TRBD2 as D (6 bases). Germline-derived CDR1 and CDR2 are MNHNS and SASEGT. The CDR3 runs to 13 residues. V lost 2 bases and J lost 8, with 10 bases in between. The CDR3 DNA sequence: TGTGCCAGCAGTGAACTAGCGTGGGACATTCAGTACTTC. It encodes CASSELAWDIQYF.

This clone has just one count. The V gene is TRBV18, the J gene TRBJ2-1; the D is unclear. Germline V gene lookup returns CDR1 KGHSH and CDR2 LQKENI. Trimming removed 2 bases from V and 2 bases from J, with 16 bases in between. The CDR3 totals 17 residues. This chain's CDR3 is CASSPTPRAITYNEQFF. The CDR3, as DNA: TGTGCCAGCTCACCAACTCCGAGAGCGATCACCTACAATGAGCAGTTCTTC.

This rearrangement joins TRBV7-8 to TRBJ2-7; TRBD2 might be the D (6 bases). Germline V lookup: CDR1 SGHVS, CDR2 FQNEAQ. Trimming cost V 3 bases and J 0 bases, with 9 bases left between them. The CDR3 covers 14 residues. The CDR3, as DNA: TGTGCCAGCAGCTTCGGGGGTGACTCCTACGAGCAGTACTTC. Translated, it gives CASSFGGDSYEQYF.

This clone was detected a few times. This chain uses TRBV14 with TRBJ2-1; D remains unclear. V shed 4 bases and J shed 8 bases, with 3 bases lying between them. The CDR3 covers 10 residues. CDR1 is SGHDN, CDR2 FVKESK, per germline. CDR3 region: CASSPYEQFF. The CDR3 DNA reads TGTGCCAGCAGCCCCTATGAGCAGTTCTTC.

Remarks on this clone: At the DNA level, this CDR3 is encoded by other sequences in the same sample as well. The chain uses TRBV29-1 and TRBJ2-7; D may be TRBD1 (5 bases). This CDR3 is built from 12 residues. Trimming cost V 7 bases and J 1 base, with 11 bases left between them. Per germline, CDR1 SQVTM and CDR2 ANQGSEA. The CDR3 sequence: CSAKTVSYEQYF. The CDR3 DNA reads TGCAGCGCCAAGACAGTTTCCTACGAGCAGTACTTC.

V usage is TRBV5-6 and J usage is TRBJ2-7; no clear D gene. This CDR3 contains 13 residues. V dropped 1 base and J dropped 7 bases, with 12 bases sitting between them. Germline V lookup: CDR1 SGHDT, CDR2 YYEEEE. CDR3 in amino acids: CASSLPYLQEQYF. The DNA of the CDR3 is TGTGCCAGCAGCTTGCCGTACCTACAAGAGCAGTACTTC.

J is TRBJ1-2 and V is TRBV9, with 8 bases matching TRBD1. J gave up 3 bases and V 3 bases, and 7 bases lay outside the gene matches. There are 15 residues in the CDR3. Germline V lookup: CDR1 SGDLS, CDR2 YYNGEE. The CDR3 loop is CASSAPDRGDYGYTF. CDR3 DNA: TGTGCCAGCAGCGCGCCCGACAGGGGTGACTATGGCTACACCTTC.

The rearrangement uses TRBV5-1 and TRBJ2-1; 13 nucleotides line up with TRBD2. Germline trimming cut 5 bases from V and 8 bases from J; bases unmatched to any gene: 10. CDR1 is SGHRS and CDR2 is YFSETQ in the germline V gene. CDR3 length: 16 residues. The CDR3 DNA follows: TGCGCCAGCAGTCTACTAGCGGGAGGGCCCTCGGATGAGCAGTTCTTC. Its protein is CASSLLAGGPSDEQFF.

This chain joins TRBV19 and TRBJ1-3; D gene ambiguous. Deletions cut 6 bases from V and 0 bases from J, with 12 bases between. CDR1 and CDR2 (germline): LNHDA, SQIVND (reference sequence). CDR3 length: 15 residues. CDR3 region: CASSTGITSGNTIYF. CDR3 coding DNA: TGTGCCAGTAGCACCGGTATCACCTCTGGAAACACCATATATTTT.

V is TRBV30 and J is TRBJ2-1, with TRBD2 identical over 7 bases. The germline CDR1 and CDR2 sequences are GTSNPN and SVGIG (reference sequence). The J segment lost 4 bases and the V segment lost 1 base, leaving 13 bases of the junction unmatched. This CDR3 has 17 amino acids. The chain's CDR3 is CAWSALRRREWYNEQFF. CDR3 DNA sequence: TGTGCCTGGAGTGCCCTACGTAGGCGGGAGTGGTACAATGAGCAGTTCTTC.

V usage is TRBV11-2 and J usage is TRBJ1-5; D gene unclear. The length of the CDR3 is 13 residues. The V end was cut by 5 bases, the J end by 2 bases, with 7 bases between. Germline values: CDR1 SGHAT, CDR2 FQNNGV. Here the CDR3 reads CASSVSRNQPQHF. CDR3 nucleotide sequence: TGTGCCAGCAGCGTCAGCCGCAATCAGCCCCAGCATTTT.

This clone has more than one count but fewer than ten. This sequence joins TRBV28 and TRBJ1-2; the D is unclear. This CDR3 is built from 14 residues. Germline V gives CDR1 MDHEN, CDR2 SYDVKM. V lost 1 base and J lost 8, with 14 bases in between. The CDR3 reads CASSLSNPLMGYTF. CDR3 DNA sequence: TGTGCCAGCAGTTTATCAAACCCGCTAATGGGCTACACCTTC.

The CDR3 here is CASKDGRGQETQYF. Written as DNA, the CDR3 is TGTGCCAGCAAGGACGGGAGGGGTCAAGAGACCCAGTACTTC. V is TRBV2 and J is TRBJ2-5; TRBD2 matches 8 bases. The CDR3 runs 14 residues. CDR1 is SNHLY, CDR2 FYNNEI, per germline. V was pared by 7 bases and J by 2 bases, with 6 bases of the junction left unmatched.

This CDR3 is CAWSSGVKGNQPQHF. CDR3 in DNA: TGTGCCTGGAGTTCAGGGGTCAAGGGCAATCAGCCCCAGCATTTT. The V and J genes are TRBV30 and TRBJ1-5; a weak D match, TRBD1 (6 bases). The CDR3 covers 15 residues. V gave up 2 bases and J gave up 2 bases, with 13 bases separating them. Germline CDR1 GTSNPN, CDR2 SVGIG (reference sequence).

The CDR3 here is CASSSTTSGGSRETQYF. In DNA form, the CDR3 reads TGTGCCAGTAGTTCTACGACTAGCGGGGGTTCTCGAGAGACCCAGTACTTC. The rearrangement joins TRBV19 to TRBJ2-5; TRBD2 agrees at 12 bases. With V trimmed by 5 bases and J by 4 bases, 11 bases remained unmatched. The V gene's germline CDR1 is LNHDA and CDR2 SQIVND (reference sequence). The CDR3 runs 17 residues.

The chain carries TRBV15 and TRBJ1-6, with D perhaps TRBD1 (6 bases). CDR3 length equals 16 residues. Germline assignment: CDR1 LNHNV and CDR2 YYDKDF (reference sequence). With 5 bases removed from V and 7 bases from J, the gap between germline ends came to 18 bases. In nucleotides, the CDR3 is TGTGCCACCAGCCCTTTTCTACAGGGTCGGAATTCACCCCTCCACTTT. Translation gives CATSPFLQGRNSPLHF.

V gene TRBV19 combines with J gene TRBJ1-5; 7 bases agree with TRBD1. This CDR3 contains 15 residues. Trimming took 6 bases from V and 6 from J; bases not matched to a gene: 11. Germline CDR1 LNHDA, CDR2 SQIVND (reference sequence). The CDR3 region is CASSRGSGGGQPQHF. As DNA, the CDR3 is TGTGCCAGTAGCCGCGGGTCAGGGGGGGGTCAGCCCCAGCATTTT.

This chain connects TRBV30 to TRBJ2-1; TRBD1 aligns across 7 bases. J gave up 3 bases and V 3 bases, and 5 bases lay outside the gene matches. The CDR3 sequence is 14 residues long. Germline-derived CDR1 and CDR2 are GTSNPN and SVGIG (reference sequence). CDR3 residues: CAWSERTGYNEQFF. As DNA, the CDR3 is TGTGCCTGGAGCGAAAGGACAGGCTACAATGAGCAGTTCTTC.

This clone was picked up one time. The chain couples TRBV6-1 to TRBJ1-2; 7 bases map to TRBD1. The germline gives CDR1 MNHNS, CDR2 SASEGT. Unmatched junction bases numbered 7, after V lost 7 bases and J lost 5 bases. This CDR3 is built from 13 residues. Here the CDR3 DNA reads TGTGCCAGCACTGTGGGACAGCTTTATGGCTACACCTTC. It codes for CASTVGQLYGYTF.

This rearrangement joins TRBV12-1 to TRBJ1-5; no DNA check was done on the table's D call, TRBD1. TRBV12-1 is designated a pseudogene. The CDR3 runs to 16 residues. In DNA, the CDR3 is TGTGCCAGCAACCGGGACAGGCGGGGGTGCAATCAGCCCCAGCATTTT. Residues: CASNRDRRGCNQPQHF.

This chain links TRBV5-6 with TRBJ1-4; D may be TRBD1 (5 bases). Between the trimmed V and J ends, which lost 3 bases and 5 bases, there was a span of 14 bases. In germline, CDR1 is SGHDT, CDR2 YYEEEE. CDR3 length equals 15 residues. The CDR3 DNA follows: TGTGCCAGCAGCTCCCGGCAGGGAGGGAATGAAAAACTGTTTTTT. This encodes CASSSRQGGNEKLFF.

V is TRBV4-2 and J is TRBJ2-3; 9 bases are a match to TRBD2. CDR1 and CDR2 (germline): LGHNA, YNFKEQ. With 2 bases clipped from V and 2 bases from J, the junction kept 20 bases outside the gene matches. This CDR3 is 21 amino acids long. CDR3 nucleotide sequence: TGTGCCAGCAGCCAAAGATACACTAGATCGGGCGGGGGGGAACTCACAGATACGCAGTATTTT. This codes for CASSQRYTRSGGGELTDTQYF.

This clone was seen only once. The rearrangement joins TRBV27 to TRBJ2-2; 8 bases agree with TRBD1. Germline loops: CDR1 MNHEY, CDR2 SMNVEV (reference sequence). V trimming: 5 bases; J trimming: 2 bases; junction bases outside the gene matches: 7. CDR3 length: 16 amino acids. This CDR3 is CASSLWGTGNTGELFF. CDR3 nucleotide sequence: TGTGCCAGCAGTCTTTGGGGGACAGGCAACACCGGGGAGCTGTTTTTT.

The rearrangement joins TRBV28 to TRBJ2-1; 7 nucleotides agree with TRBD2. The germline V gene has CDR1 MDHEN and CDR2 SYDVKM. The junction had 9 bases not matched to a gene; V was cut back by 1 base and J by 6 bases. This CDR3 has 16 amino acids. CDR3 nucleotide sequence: TGTGCCAGCAGTTTATTAGAGGGAGGGCCTTTCAATGAGCAGTTCTTC. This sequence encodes CASSLLEGGPFNEQFF.

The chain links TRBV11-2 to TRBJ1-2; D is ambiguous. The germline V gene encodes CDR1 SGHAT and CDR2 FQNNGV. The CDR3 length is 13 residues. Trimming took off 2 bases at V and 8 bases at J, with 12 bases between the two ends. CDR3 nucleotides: TGTGCCAGCAGCTTAAACAGTGCCGGGGGCTACACCTTC. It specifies CASSLNSAGGYTF.

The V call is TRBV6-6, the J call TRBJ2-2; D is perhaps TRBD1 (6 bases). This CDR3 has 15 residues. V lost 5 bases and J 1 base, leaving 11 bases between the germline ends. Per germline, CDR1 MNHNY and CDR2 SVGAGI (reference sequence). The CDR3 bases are TGTGCCAGCAGTCCTCAACAGGGGAACACCGGGGAGCTGTTTTTT. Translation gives CASSPQQGNTGELFF.

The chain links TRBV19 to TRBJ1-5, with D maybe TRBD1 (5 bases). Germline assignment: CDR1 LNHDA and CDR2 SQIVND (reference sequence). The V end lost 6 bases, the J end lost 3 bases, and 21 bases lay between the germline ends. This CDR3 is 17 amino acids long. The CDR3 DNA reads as TGTGCCAGTAGCTTCGCAAGGTCGGGACCGCACAATCAGCCCCAGCATTTT. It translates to CASSFARSGPHNQPQHF. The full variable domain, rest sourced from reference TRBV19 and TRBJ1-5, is DGGITQSPKYLFRKEGQNVTLSCEQNLNHDAMYWYRQDPGQGLRLIYYSQIVNDFQKGDIAEGYSVSREKKESFPLTVTSAQKNPTAFYLCASSFARSGPHNQPQHFGDGTRLSIL.